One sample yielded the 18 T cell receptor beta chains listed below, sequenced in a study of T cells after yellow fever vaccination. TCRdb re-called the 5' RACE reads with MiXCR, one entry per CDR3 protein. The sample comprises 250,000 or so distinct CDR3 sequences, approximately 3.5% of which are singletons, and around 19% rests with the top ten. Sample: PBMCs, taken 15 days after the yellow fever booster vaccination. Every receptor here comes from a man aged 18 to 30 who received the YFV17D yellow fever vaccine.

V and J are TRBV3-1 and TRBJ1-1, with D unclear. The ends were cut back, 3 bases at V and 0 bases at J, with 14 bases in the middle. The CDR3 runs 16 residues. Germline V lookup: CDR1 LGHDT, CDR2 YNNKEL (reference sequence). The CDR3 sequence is CASSQEGLLMNTEAFF. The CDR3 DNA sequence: TGTGCCAGCAGCCAGGAGGGCCTCCTTATGAACACTGAAGCTTTCTTT.

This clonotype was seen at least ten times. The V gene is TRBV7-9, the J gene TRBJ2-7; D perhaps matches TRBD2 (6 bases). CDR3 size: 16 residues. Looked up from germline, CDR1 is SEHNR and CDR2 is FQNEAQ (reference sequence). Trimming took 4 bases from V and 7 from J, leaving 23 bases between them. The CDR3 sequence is CASSSHLGGGLREQYF. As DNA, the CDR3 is TGTGCCAGCAGCTCCCATCTGGGGGGAGGCCTACGAGAGCAGTACTTC.

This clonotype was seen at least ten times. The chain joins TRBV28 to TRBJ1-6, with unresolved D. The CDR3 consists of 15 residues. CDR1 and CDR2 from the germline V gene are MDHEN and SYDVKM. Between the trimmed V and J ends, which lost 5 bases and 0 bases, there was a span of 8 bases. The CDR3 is CASSLLSSYNSPLHF. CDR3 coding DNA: TGTGCCAGCAGTCTTTTGAGCTCCTATAATTCACCCCTCCACTTT.

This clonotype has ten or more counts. This CDR3 reads CASSLQGANQPQHF. In nucleotides, the CDR3 is TGTGCCAGCAGCTTACAGGGGGCAAATCAGCCCCAGCATTTT. The chain has TRBV7-9 and TRBJ1-5; 8 positions match TRBD1. Unmatched junction bases numbered 1, after V lost 2 bases and J lost 4 bases. Germline-derived CDR1 and CDR2 are SEHNR and FQNEAQ (reference sequence). This CDR3 has 14 residues.

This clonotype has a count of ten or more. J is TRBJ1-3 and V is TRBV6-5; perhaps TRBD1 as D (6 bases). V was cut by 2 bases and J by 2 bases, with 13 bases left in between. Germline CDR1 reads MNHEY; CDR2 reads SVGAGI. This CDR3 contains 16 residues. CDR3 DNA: TGTGCCAGCAGTTACACAGGGCAATCGGCTGGAAACACCATATATTTT. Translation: CASSYTGQSAGNTIYF.

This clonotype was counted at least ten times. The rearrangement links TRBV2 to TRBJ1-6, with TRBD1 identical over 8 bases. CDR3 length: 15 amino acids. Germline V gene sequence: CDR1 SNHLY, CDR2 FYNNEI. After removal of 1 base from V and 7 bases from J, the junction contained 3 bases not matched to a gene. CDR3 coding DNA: TGTGCCAGCAGTGAAGGGACAGGGATCAATTCACCCCTCCACTTT. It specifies CASSEGTGINSPLHF.

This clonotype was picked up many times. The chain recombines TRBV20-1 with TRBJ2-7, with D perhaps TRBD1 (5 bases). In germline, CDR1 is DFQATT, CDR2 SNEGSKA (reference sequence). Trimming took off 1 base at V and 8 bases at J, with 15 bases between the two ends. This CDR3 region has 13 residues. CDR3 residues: CSARGRWGNKQYF. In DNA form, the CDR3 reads TGCAGTGCTAGAGGGCGGTGGGGCAATAAGCAGTACTTC.

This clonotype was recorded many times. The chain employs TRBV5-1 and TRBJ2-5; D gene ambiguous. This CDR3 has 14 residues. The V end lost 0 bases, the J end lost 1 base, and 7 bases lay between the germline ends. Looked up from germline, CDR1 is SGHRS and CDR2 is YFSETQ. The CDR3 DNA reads TGCGCCAGCAGCTTGGGACCCACCCAAGAGACCCAGTACTTC. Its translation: CASSLGPTQETQYF. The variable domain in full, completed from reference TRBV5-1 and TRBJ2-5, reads KAGVTQTPRYLIKTRGQQVTLSCSPISGHRSVSWYQQTPGQGLQFLFEYFSETQRNKGNFPGRFSGRQFSNSRSEMNVSTLELGDSALYLCASSLGPTQETQYFGPGTRLLVL.

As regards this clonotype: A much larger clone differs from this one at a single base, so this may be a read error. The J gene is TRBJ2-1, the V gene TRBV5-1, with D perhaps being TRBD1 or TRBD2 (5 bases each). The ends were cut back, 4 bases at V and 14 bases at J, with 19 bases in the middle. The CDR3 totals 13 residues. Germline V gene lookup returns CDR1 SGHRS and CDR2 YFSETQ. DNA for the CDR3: TGCGCCAGCAGCACTAGTGGGGCTGCCGCGGAGTTCTTC. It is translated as CASSTSGAAAEFF.

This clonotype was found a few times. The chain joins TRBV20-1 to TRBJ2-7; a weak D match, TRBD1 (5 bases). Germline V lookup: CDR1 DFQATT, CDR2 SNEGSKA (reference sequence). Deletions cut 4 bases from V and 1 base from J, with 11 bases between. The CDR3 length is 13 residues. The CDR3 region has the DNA TGCAGTGCTACTAGGGGCATTTCCTACGAGCAGTACGTC. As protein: CSATRGISYEQYV.

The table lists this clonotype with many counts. The CDR3, as DNA: TGTGCTAGTGGTTTTGGGACAGGGAATGGCTACACCTTC. Protein sequence: CASGFGTGNGYTF. The V call is TRBV12-5, the J call TRBJ1-2, with 9 bases lining up with TRBD1. The CDR3 consists of 13 residues. Germline V lookup: CDR1 LGHNT, CDR2 FRNRAP. The trim removed 3 bases at V and 6 bases at J, leaving 2 bases unmatched.

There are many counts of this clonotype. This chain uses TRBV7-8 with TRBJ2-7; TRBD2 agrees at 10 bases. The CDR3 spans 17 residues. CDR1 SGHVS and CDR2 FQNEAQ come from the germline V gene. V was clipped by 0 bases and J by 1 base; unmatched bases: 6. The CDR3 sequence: CASSLAELAGSSYEQYF. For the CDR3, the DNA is TGTGCCAGCAGCTTAGCAGAACTAGCGGGATCTTCCTACGAGCAGTACTTC.

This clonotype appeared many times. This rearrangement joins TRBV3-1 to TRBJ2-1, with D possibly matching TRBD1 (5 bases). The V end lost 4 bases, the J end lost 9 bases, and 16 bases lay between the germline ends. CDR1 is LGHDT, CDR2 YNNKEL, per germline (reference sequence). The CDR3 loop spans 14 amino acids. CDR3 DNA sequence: TGTGCCAGCAGCCGTCCCGATGGGGCAAGTGAGCAGTTCTTC. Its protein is CASSRPDGASEQFF.

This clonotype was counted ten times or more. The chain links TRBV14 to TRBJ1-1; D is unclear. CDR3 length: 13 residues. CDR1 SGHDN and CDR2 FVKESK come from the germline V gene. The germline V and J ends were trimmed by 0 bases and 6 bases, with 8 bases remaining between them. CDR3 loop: CASSQDLDAEAFF. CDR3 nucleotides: TGTGCCAGCAGCCAAGACCTAGACGCTGAAGCTTTCTTT.

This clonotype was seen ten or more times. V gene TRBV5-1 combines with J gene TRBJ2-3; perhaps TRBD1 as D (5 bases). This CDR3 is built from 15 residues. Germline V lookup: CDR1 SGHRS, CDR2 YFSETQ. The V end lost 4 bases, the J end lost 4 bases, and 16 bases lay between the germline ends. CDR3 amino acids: CASSGAAFRADTQYF. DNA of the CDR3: TGCGCCAGCAGCGGGGCCGCGTTCAGGGCAGATACGCAGTATTTT.

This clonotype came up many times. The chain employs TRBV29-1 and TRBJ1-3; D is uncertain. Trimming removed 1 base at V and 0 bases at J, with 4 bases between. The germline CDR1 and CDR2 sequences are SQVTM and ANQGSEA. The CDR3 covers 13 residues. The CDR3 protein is CSVEGSSGNTIYF. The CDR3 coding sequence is TGCAGCGTTGAAGGGAGCTCTGGAAACACCATATATTTT.

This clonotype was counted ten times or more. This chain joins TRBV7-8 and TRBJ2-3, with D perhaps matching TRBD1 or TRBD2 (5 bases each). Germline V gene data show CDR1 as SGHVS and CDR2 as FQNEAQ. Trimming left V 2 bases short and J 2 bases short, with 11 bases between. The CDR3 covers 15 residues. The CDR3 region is CASSLWGSLTDTQYF. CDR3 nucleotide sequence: TGTGCCAGCAGCTTATGGGGGTCGCTCACAGATACGCAGTATTTT.

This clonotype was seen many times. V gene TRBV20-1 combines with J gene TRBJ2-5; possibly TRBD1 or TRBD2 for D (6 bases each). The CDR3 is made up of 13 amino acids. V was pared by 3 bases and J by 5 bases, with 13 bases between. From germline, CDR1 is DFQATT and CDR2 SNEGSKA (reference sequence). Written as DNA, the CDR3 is TGCAGTGCTAGGTCGGGGGCGGTGGAGACCCAGTACTTC. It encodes CSARSGAVETQYF.